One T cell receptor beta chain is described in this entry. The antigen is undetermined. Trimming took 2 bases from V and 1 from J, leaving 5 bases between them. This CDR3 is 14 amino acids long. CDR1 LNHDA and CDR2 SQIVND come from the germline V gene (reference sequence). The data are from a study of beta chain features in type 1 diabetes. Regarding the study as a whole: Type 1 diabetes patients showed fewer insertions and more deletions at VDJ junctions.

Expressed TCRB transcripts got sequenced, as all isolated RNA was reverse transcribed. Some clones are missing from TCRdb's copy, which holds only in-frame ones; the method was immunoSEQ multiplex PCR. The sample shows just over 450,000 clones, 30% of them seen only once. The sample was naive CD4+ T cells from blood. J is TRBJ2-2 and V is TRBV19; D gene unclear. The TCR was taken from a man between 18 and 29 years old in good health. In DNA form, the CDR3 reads TGTGCCAGTAGTATATTTTTGAACACCGGGGAGCTGTTTTTT. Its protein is CASSIFLNTGELFF.